Presented here are 20 T cell receptor beta chains from one specimen sequenced in a study of T cell repertoires in cytomegalovirus infection (dated by TCRdb to the late 2010s). This sample was sequenced with an Illumina HiSeq 1500. In-frame beta chains were kept once TCRdb had trimmed the public reads at Q25 with fastp and called clones with MiXCR. Each record represents a unique CDR3 protein, reported with the most common genes and DNA among its rows. The sample profile shows tens of thousands of distinct CDR3 sequences; roughly 20% of them were found once. The top ten clonotypes cover approximately 68% of the sample. No antigens are known for them. This specimen's treatment or condition label, per the study, means: in vitro stimulation with specific CMV peptide epitopes to enrich CMV-specific T cells. Sample: CD8+ T cells from cultured PBMCs, taken from culture after CMV antigen stimulation. The receptors originated from a human donor in good health (CMV status not recorded). Some clones in this sample may be carry-over from other donors' samples.

The chain employs TRBV5-1 and TRBJ2-7, with D hard to call. V shed 4 bases and J shed 4 bases, with 18 bases lying between them. The CDR3 consists of 15 residues. Looked up from germline, CDR1 is SGHRS and CDR2 is YFSETQ. The CDR3 nucleotides read TGCGCCAGCAGCCCGGAACAACCGCTCGAATACGAGCAGTACTTC. Protein sequence: CASSPEQPLEYEQYF.

This chain joins TRBV4-1 and TRBJ1-2; tentatively, D is TRBD1 (5 bases). Germline CDR1 reads MGHRA; CDR2 reads YSYEKL. This CDR3 has 12 residues. The ends were cut back, 6 bases at V and 7 bases at J, with 12 bases in the middle. CDR3 sequence reads: CASRPGSGGYTF. CDR3 coding DNA: TGCGCCAGCAGGCCAGGGTCGGGTGGCTACACCTTC.

J is TRBJ2-1 and V is TRBV11-2; a possible D gene is TRBD1 (5 bases). Trimming cost V 4 bases and J 9 bases, with 13 bases left between them. There are 13 residues in the CDR3. The germline V gene has CDR1 SGHAT and CDR2 FQNNGV. The CDR3, as DNA: TGTGCCAGCAGCTCTGGCAGGGTCGGTGAGCAGTTCTTC. Translating it yields CASSSGRVGEQFF. Filled out from reference TRBV11-2 and TRBJ2-1, the complete variable domain reads EAGVAQSPRYKIIEKRQSVAFWCNPISGHATLYWYQQILGQGPKLLIQFQNNGVVDDSQLPKDRFSAERLKGVDSTLKIQPAKLEDSAVYLCASSSGRVGEQFFGPGTRLTVL.

The sample holds a few counts of this clonotype. The rearrangement links TRBV7-9 to TRBJ2-5, with 8 bases fitting TRBD1. With 5 bases clipped from V and 2 bases from J, the junction kept 10 bases outside the gene matches. Germline V gene data show CDR1 as SEHNR and CDR2 as FQNEAQ (reference sequence). CDR3 length: 16 residues. Written as DNA, the CDR3 is TGTGCCAGCAGCGGCACGGACAGGGTGGGGCAAGAGACCCAGTACTTC. This encodes CASSGTDRVGQETQYF.

This clonotype was seen only a few times. This chain links TRBV7-9 with TRBJ1-1; D is possibly TRBD1 (6 bases). V was shortened by 5 bases and J by 2 bases, with 15 bases between the two germline ends. The CDR3 is 15 amino acids. CDR1 and CDR2 (germline): SEHNR, FQNEAQ (reference sequence). The CDR3 DNA reads as TGTGCCAGCAGCCCAGAGACAGGAGGCAACACTGAAGCTTTCTTT. Its protein is CASSPETGGNTEAFF. The whole variable domain, remainder taken from reference TRBV7-9 and TRBJ1-1, is DTGVSQNPRHKITKRGQNVTFRCDPISEHNRLYWYRQTLGQGPEFLTYFQNEAQLEKSRLLSDRFSAERPKGSFSTLEIQRTEQGDSAMYLCASSPETGGNTEAFFGQGTRLTVV.

This clonotype was detected a few times. The chain joins TRBV7-8 to TRBJ2-1; 8 bases line up with TRBD2. V was clipped by 4 bases and J by 2 bases; unmatched bases: 4. Germline V gives CDR1 SGHVS, CDR2 FQNEAQ. CDR3 length equals 15 residues. The CDR3 protein is CASSSSAGAYNEQFF. The CDR3 region has the DNA TGTGCCAGCAGCTCGTCAGCGGGGGCCTACAATGAGCAGTTCTTC.

Only a few counts were recorded for this clonotype. Sequence at one end of the junction differs from germline and may be a read error. The V and J genes are TRBV13 and TRBJ1-1; D is ambiguous. The CDR3 loop spans 13 amino acids. The germline V gene encodes CDR1 PRHDT and CDR2 FYEKMQ (reference sequence). The CDR3 DNA follows: TGTGCCAGCAGCTTGGTTAGTGGCACTGAAGCTTTTTTT. As protein: CASSLVSGTEAFF.

The V gene is TRBV12-3 or TRBV12-4, the J gene TRBJ1-1; TRBD1 matches at 8 bases. This CDR3 spans 16 amino acids. The V and J ends lost 2 bases and 5 bases, in that order; junction bases with no gene match: 10. The CDR3, as DNA: TGTGCCAGCAGTTTATGGCCAGGGGGCCGGTGGACTGAAGCTTTCTTT. This gives the protein CASSLWPGGRWTEAFF.

The chain carries TRBV27 and TRBJ2-2; D is uncertain. Germline V CDR1 and CDR2: MNHEY, SMNVEV (reference sequence). V was pared by 5 bases and J by 7 bases, with 11 bases between. CDR3 length: 13 amino acids. CDR3 protein: CASSQVLNGELFF. In DNA form, the CDR3 reads TGTGCCAGCAGTCAAGTTCTGAACGGGGAGCTGTTTTTT.

The rearrangement uses TRBV15 and TRBJ1-2; D possibly corresponds to TRBD1 (5 bases). CDR3 length equals 13 residues. V lost 4 bases and J 3 bases, leaving 9 bases between the germline ends. Germline V gene sequence: CDR1 LNHNV, CDR2 YYDKDF (reference sequence). CDR3 residues: CATSTREDYGYTF. DNA for the CDR3: TGTGCCACCAGCACCAGGGAAGACTATGGCTACACCTTC.

DNA for the CDR3: TGTGCCATCAGTGAGTCTTACGGGGGGGCACCCTACGAGCAGTACTTC. This codes for CAISESYGGAPYEQYF. The gene calls are TRBV10-3 and TRBJ2-7, with 8 bases matching TRBD2. CDR1 is ENHRY and CDR2 is SYGVKD in the germline V gene. V dropped 0 bases and J dropped 2; count of bases not matched to a gene: 6. The CDR3 consists of 16 residues.

Only a few counts were recorded for this clonotype. The V call is TRBV28, the J call TRBJ2-2; no clear D. Germline V CDR1 and CDR2: MDHEN, SYDVKM. The CDR3 extends over 15 amino acids. Trimming left V 2 bases short and J 6 bases short, with 13 bases between. CDR3 amino acids: CASSLGQVLAGELFF. The CDR3 DNA sequence: TGTGCCAGCAGTTTAGGGCAGGTGTTAGCCGGGGAGCTGTTTTTT.

This chain joins TRBV20-1 and TRBJ2-7, with D perhaps assigned TRBD1 or TRBD2 (6 bases each). Germline values: CDR1 DFQATT, CDR2 SNEGSKA (reference sequence). V shed 3 bases and J shed 6 bases, with 18 bases lying between them. The CDR3 has 14 amino acids. CDR3 in amino acids: CSARRGERSGEQYF. The CDR3 nucleotides are TGCAGTGCTAGGAGGGGGGAGAGGTCGGGCGAGCAGTACTTC.

This clonotype was seen a handful of times. This chain links TRBV15 with TRBJ2-2; 8 positions match TRBD2. The CDR3 is 17 amino acids. Germline CDR1 LNHNV, CDR2 YYDKDF (reference sequence). Trimming took 3 bases from V and 4 from J; bases not matched to a gene: 10. As DNA, the CDR3 is TGTGCCACCAGCAGGGTTTGCGGGGGGTGCGGCACCGGGGAGCTGTTTTTT. Protein product: CATSRVCGGCGTGELFF. Based on the CDR3 plus reference TRBV15 and TRBJ2-2, the full variable domain is DAMVIQNPRYQVTQFGKPVTLSCSQTLNHNVMYWYQQKSSQAPKLLFHYYDKDFNNEADTPDNFQSRRPNTSFCFLDIRSPGLGDTAMYLCATSRVCGGCGTGELFFGEGSRLTVL.

The chain recombines TRBV6-1 with TRBJ2-5; weak D call: TRBD2 (6 bases). The CDR3 length is 14 residues. From germline, CDR1 is MNHNS and CDR2 SASEGT. Trimming removed 6 bases from V and 2 bases from J, with 13 bases in between. The CDR3: CASRVLAIQETQYF. The CDR3 DNA is TGTGCCAGCAGGGTACTAGCTATTCAAGAGACCCAGTACTTC.

This chain uses TRBV4-1 with TRBJ2-5, with 10 positions matching TRBD2. V trimming: 3 bases; J trimming: 5 bases; junction bases outside the gene matches: 3. The CDR3 extends over 14 amino acids. CDR1 and CDR2 (germline): MGHRA, YSYEKL. The CDR3 protein is CASSHSTSGETQYF. In nucleotides, the CDR3 is TGCGCCAGCAGCCACTCGACTAGCGGGGAGACCCAGTACTTC.

The chain links TRBV25-1 to TRBJ1-4; D is ambiguous. The V and J ends lost 1 base and 6 bases respectively, with 3 bases between them. CDR3 length equals 12 residues. Germline assignment: CDR1 MGHDK and CDR2 SYGVNS. This CDR3 is CASSESDEKLFF. The CDR3 bases are TGTGCCAGCAGTGAATCCGATGAAAAACTGTTTTTT.

Only a few counts were recorded for this clonotype. The chain carries TRBV29-1 and TRBJ1-1, with 7 bases aligning to TRBD1. Germline V gives CDR1 SQVTM, CDR2 ANQGSEA. There are 14 residues in the CDR3. V was pared by 2 bases and J by 0 bases, with 3 bases of the junction left unmatched. CDR3 nucleotide sequence: TGCAGCGTTGAAAGCGACAGGGTGAACACTGAAGCTTTCTTT. The encoded protein is CSVESDRVNTEAFF. Full variable domain (remainder filled in from reference TRBV29-1 and TRBJ1-1): SAVISQKPSRDICQRGTSLTIQCQVDSQVTMMFWYRQQPGQSLTLIATANQGSEATYESGFVIDKFPISRPNLTFSTLTVSNMSPEDSSIYLCSVESDRVNTEAFFGQGTRLTVV.

This chain connects TRBV7-6 to TRBJ1-1, with no clear D. V was clipped by 0 bases and J by 3 bases, with 14 bases between them. The germline V gene encodes CDR1 SGHVS and CDR2 FNYEAQ. The CDR3 covers 16 residues. CDR3 in amino acids: CASSLARPGGDTEAFF. CDR3 nucleotides: TGTGCCAGCAGCTTAGCCAGACCCGGTGGGGACACTGAAGCTTTCTTT.

On this clonotype itself: A clone one base away is much larger, so this may be a read error. V gene TRBV7-6 combines with J gene TRBJ1-4; D perhaps matches TRBD1 (6 bases). CDR3 length: 16 residues. From germline, CDR1 is SGHVS and CDR2 FNYEAQ. The DNA of the CDR3 is TGTGCCGGCAGCGACCTCCCGGGGGCAGTTGGTGAAAAACTGTTTTTT. Protein: CAGSDLPGAVGEKLFF.